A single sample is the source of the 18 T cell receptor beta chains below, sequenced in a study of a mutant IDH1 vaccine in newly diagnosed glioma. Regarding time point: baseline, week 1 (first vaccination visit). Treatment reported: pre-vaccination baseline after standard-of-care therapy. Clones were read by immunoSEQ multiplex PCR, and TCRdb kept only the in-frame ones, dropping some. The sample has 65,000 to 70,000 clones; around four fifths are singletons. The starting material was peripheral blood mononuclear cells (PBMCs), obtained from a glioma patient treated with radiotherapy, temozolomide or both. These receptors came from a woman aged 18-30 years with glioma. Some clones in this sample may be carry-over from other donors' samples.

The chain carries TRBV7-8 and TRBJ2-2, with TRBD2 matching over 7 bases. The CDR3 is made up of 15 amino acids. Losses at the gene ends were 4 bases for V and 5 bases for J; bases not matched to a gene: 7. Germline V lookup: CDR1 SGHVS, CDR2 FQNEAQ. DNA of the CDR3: TGTGCCAGCAGCTCCTCCTCCGGGGGGACCGGGGAGCTGTTTTTT. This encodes CASSSSSGGTGELFF.

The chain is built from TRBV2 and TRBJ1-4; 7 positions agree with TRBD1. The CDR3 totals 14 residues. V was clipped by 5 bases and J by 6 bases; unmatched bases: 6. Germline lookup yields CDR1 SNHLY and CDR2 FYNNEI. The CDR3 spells CASSRQGSDEKLFF. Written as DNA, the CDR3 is TGTGCCAGCAGTCGACAGGGCAGTGATGAAAAACTGTTTTTT.

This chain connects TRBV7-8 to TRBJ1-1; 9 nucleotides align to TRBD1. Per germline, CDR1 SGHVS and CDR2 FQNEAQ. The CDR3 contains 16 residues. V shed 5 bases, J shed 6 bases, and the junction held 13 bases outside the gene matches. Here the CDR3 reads CASSNRPDRGNSEAFF. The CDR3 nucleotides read TGTGCCAGCAGCAACCGACCGGACAGGGGAAATTCTGAAGCTTTCTTT.

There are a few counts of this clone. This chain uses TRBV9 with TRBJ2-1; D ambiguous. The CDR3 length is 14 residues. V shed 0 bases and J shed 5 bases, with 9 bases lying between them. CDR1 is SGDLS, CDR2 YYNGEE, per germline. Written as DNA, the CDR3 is TGTGCCAGCAGCGTAGGGGGAACGAACAATGAGCAGTTCTTC. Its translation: CASSVGGTNNEQFF. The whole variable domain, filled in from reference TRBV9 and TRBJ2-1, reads DSGVTQTPKHLITATGQRVTLRCSPRSGDLSVYWYQQSLDQGLQFLIQYYNGEERAKGNILERFSAQQFPDLHSELNLSSLELGDSALYFCASSVGGTNNEQFFGPGTRLTVL.

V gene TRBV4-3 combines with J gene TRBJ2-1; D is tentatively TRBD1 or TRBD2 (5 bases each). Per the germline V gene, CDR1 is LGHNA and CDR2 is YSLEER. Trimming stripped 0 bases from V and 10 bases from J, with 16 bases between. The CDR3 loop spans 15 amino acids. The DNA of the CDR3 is TGCGCCAGCAGCCAAGATCTCCAGGGAGCGGAGGAGCAGTTCTTC. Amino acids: CASSQDLQGAEEQFF.

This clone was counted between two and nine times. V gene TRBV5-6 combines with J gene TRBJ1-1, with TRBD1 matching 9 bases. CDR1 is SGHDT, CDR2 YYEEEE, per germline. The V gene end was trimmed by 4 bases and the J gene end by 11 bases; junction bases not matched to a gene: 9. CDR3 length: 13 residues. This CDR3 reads CASSDGTGPLAFF. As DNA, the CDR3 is TGTGCCAGCAGCGATGGGACAGGGCCCCTGGCTTTCTTT. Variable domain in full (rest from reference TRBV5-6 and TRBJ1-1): DAGVTQSPTHLIKTRGQQVTLRCSPKSGHDTVSWYQQALGQGPQFIFQYYEEEERQRGNFPDRFSGHQFPNYSSELNVNALLLGDSALYLCASSDGTGPLAFFGQGTRLTVV.

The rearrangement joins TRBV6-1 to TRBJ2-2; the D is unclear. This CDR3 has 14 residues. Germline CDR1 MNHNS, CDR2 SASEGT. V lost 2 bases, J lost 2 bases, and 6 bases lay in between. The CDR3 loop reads CASSEQVNTGELFF. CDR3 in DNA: TGTGCCAGCAGTGAACAGGTTAACACCGGGGAGCTGTTTTTT.

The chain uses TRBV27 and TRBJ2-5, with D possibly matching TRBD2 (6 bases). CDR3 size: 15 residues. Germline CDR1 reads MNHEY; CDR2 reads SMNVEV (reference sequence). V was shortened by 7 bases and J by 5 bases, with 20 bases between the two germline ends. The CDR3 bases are TGTGCCAGCATCCCCAAGGTGGGAGGTCGGGAGACCCAGTACTTC. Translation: CASIPKVGGRETQYF.

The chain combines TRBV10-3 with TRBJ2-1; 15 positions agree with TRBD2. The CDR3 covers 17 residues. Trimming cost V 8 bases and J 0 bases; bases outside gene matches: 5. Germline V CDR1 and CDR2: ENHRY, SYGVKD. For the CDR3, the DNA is TGTGCCATCTCTGGGACTAGCGGGGGGAGCTCCTACAATGAGCAGTTCTTC. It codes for CAISGTSGGSSYNEQFF.

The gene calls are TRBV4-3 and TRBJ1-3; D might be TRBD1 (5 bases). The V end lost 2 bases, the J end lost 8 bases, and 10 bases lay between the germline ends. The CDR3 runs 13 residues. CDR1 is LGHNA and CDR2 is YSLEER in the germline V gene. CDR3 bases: TGCGCCAGCAGCCAAAGCGAAGGGGACACCATATATTTT. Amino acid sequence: CASSQSEGDTIYF.

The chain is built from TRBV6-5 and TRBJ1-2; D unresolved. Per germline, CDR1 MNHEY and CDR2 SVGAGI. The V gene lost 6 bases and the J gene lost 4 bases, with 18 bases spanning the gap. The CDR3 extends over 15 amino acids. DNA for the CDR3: TGTGCCAGCAGCCATCGGCCGGGGAAGGGCTATGGCTACACCTTC. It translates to CASSHRPGKGYGYTF.

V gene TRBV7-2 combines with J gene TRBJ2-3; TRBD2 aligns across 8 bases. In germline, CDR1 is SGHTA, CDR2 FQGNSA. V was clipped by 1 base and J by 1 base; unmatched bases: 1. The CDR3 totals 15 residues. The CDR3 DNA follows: TGTGCCAGCAGCTTAGTCGGGGGGGGCACAGATACGCAGTATTTT. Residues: CASSLVGGGTDTQYF.

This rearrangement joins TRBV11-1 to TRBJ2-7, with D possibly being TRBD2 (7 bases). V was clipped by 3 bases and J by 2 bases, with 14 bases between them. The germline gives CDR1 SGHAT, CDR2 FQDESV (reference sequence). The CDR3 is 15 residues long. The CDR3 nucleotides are TGTGCCAGCAGCTTTAGGGGGGGCATCGCCTACGAGCAGTACTTC. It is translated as CASSFRGGIAYEQYF.

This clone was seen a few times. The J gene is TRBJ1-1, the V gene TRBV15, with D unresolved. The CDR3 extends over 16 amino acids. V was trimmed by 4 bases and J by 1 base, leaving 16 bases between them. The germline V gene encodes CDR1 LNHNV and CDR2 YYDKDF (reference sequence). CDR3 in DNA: TGTGCCACCAGCATAATCGGGGTCAGAGGGAACACTGAAGCTTTCTTT. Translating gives CATSIIGVRGNTEAFF. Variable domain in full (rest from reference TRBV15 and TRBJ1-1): DAMVIQNPRYQVTQFGKPVTLSCSQTLNHNVMYWYQQKSSQAPKLLFHYYDKDFNNEADTPDNFQSRRPNTSFCFLDIRSPGLGDTAMYLCATSIIGVRGNTEAFFGQGTRLTVV.

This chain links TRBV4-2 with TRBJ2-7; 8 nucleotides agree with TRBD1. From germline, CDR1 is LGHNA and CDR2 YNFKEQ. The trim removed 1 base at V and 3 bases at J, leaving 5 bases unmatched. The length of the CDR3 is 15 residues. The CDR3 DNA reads TGTGCCAGCAGCCAAGCCGCAGGACAGGGCTACGAGCAGTACTTC. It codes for CASSQAAGQGYEQYF.

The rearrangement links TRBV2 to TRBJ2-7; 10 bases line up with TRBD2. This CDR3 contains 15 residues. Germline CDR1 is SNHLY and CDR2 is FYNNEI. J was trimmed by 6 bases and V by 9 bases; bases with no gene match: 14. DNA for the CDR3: TGTGCCAGTGGCTCCCTAGCGGGAGTTTGGTTCGAGCAGTACTTC. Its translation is CASGSLAGVWFEQYF.

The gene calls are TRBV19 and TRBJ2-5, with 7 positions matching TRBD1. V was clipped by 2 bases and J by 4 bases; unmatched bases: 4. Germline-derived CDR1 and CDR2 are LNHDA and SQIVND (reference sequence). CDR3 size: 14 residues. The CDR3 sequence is CASSIIAGGETQYF. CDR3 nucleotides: TGTGCCAGTAGTATAATCGCAGGGGGAGAGACCCAGTACTTC.

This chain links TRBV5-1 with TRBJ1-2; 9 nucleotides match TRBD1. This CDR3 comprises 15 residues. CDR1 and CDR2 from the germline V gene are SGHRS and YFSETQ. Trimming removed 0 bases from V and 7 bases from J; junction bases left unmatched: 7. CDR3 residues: CASSLEQGARAGYTF. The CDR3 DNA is TGCGCCAGCAGCTTGGAACAGGGGGCGCGGGCTGGCTACACCTTC.